This passage covers 7 T cell receptor beta chains from one sample sequenced in a study of T cells in Graves' hyperthyroidism and ophthalmopathy. From RNA transcripts, TCR beta CDR3 regions were amplified. A set of HTBI primers served as the primers for a first-round RT-PCR of the TCR CDR3. TCRdb re-called the multiplex PCR reads with MiXCR, one entry per CDR3 protein. This sample has 220,000 or so distinct CDR3 sequences, with roughly 15% found just once. Sequencing used blood. These receptors were taken from a woman between 18 and 29 years old with Graves' ophthalmopathy.

This clonotype has ten or more counts. This chain links TRBV20-1 with TRBJ2-5; TRBD2 agrees at 10 bases. V shed 2 bases, J shed 4 bases, and the junction held 1 base outside the gene matches. This CDR3 is 13 amino acids long. Germline V CDR1 and CDR2: DFQATT, SNEGSKA (reference sequence). CDR3 DNA: TGCAGTGCTAGACTAGCGGGAGCAGAGACCCAGTACTTC. Its translation is CSARLAGAETQYF.

The chain is built from TRBV7-9 and TRBJ1-3; D remains unclear. CDR1 is SEHNR and CDR2 is FQNEAQ in the germline V gene (reference sequence). The CDR3 is 15 amino acids. V was cut by 2 bases and J by 0 bases, with 8 bases left in between. CDR3 sequence reads: CASSLTQSSGNTIYF. The CDR3 nucleotides are TGTGCCAGCAGCTTAACGCAGAGCTCTGGAAACACCATATATTTT.

V and J are TRBV19 and TRBJ2-3; 15 bases align to TRBD2. The V and J ends lost 4 bases and 1 base, in that order; junction bases with no gene match: 3. Germline V gene data show CDR1 as LNHDA and CDR2 as SQIVND (reference sequence). The CDR3 sequence is 17 residues long. DNA of the CDR3: TGTGCCAGTAGTAGGACTAGCGGGGGGGGCGGCACAGATACGCAGTATTTT. Its protein is CASSRTSGGGGTDTQYF.

This clonotype was seen many times. In nucleotides, the CDR3 is TGCAGTGCTGCCTCCGGGCCCCCGGGAATCTACGAGCAGTACTTC. Translated: CSAASGPPGIYEQYF. This chain links TRBV20-1 with TRBJ2-7; possibly TRBD2 for D (5 bases). Germline assignment: CDR1 DFQATT and CDR2 SNEGSKA (reference sequence). V dropped 5 bases and J dropped 3 bases, with 20 bases sitting between them. This CDR3 has 15 amino acids.

This clonotype appeared a few times. A much larger clone lies a single base off, so this may be a read error. V gene TRBV7-3 combines with J gene TRBJ2-5, with D unclear. CDR1 is SGHTA, CDR2 FQGTGA, per germline. CDR3 length: 13 amino acids. This CDR3 reads CTSSPGAQETQYF. The CDR3 DNA reads TGTACCAGCAGCCCCGGAGCTCAAGAGACCCAGTACTTC. The variable domain in full, with the rest retrieved from reference TRBV7-3 and TRBJ2-5, is GAGVSQTPSNKVTEKGKYVELRCDPISGHTALYWYRQSLGQGPEFLIYFQGTGAADDSGLPNDRFFAVRPEGSVSTLKIQRTERGDSAVYLCTSSPGAQETQYFGPGTRLLVL.

This clonotype was recorded at least ten times. The V and J genes are TRBV11-1 and TRBJ2-1; the match to TRBD2 covers 14 bases. Germline V gene lookup returns CDR1 SGHAT and CDR2 FQDESV (reference sequence). V lost 4 bases, J lost 5 bases, and 7 bases stayed unmatched. This CDR3 is 17 amino acids long. CDR3 amino acids: CASSSPRTSGRNNEQFF. The CDR3 DNA reads as TGTGCCAGCAGCTCCCCAAGGACTAGCGGGAGGAACAATGAGCAGTTCTTC.

Note on this clonotype: With a much larger clone just one base away, this may be a read error. This chain joins TRBV6-1 and TRBJ2-1; 8 bases fit TRBD2. The end of the DNA fits TRBJ2-7 better, so the J call may be wrong. Germline assignment: CDR1 MNHNS and CDR2 SASEGT. CDR3 length: 19 amino acids. CDR3 loop: CASSAWPPTSGVGNNEQYF. The CDR3, as DNA: TGTGCCAGCAGCGCTTGGCCCCCCACTAGCGGAGTTGGGAACAATGAGCAGTACTTC.